Detailed here is one T cell receptor (beta chain). The antigen is unknown. The CDR3 has 13 residues. The V and J ends lost 5 bases and 4 bases respectively, with 11 bases between them. Germline V gene lookup returns CDR1 MNHEY and CDR2 SMNVEV (reference sequence). Those who donated were healthy bone marrow donors. There were likely unrecorded immune exposures, though donors were nominally healthy when sampled. This record belongs to a study of cytomegalovirus exposure and HLA in healthy donors. PCR employed 60 Vbeta and 13 Jbeta primers. TCRdb's copy holds only in-frame clones and misses some; the assay was immunoSEQ multiplex PCR. The sample yields about 82,000 clones, approximately 90% seen once. Regarding the study as a whole: A likely sequencing artifact accounted for one observed cluster of highly shared sequence variants. Within an earlier analysis, most TCR beta V segments proved productive either about 87% or about 30% of the time.

The sample consisted of PBMCs. The chain is built from TRBV27 and TRBJ1-1, with TRBD1 as a possible D gene (6 bases). This TCR derives from a man between 18 and 29 years old in good health and CMV-seronegative. CDR3 protein: CASSLQGLTEAFF. CDR3 sequence (DNA): TGTGCCAGCAGTCTCCAGGGGCTCACTGAAGCTTTCTTT.